The 28 T cell receptor beta chains listed next were all sequenced from one sample in a study of T cells after somatic rescue of genetic block. Sequencing was performed with immunoSEQ multiplex PCR; in TCRdb, only in-frame clones are kept and a portion is missing. The sample includes about 14,000 clones, approximately 71% of them seen just once. Sequenced input: peripheral blood mononuclear cells (PBMCs). Source of these receptors: a man younger than 30.

The chain joins TRBV19 to TRBJ1-6, with a possible D match to TRBD1 (5 bases). Between the trimmed V and J ends, which lost 5 bases and 0 bases, there was a span of 11 bases. This CDR3 spans 16 amino acids. Germline-derived CDR1 and CDR2 are LNHDA and SQIVND (reference sequence). The CDR3 loop is CASSRRDGSYNSPLHF. CDR3 sequence (DNA): TGTGCCAGTAGTCGCAGGGATGGCTCCTATAATTCACCCCTCCACTTT.

With respect to this clone: At one end, the junction sequence differs from germline, possibly due to a read error. This sequence joins TRBV7-7 and TRBJ2-3; 13 bases match TRBD2. CDR3 size: 15 residues. Germline CDR1 reads SSHAT; CDR2 reads FNYEAQ (reference sequence). As DNA, the CDR3 is TGTGCTAGCAGCTCCGGACTAGCGGGAGAAGATACGCAGTATTTT. Amino acids: CASSSGLAGEDTQYF. The entire variable domain, with the rest obtained from reference TRBV7-7 and TRBJ2-3, is as follows: GAGVSQSPRYKVTKRGQDVTLRCDPISSHATLYWYQQALGQGPEFLTYFNYEAQPDKSGLPSDRFSAERPEGSISTLTIQRTEQRDSAMYRCASSSGLAGEDTQYFGPGTRLTVL.

In its sample, this clone was seen once. The chain is built from TRBV5-1 and TRBJ2-4; perhaps D is TRBD1 or TRBD2 (6 bases each). This CDR3 spans 14 amino acids. CDR1 and CDR2 (germline): SGHRS, YFSETQ. V lost 4 bases to trimming and J lost 6 bases, with 14 bases between them. The CDR3 here is CASSPGAGTNIQYF. The CDR3 DNA reads as TGCGCCAGCAGCCCGGGGGCAGGGACAAACATTCAGTACTTC.

The chain carries TRBV4-1 and TRBJ2-4, with 10 bases matching TRBD1. The CDR3 consists of 21 residues. V trimming: 1 base; J trimming: 0 bases; junction bases outside the gene matches: 15. The germline gives CDR1 MGHRA, CDR2 YSYEKL. Here the CDR3 DNA reads TGCGCCAGCAGCCAAGTTCCCTTTGGACAGGGGGGGTTATCAGCCAAAAACATTCAGTACTTC. Translated: CASSQVPFGQGGLSAKNIQYF.

V usage is TRBV4-2 and J usage is TRBJ1-1; D is perhaps TRBD1 (5 bases). The ends were cut back, 4 bases at V and 4 bases at J, with 13 bases in the middle. Germline V lookup: CDR1 LGHNA, CDR2 YNFKEQ. The CDR3 is 14 amino acids. The CDR3 protein is CASSLEGGVTEAFF. DNA of the CDR3: TGTGCCAGCAGCCTCGAGGGAGGGGTCACTGAAGCTTTCTTT.

The J gene is TRBJ2-5, the V gene TRBV18; either TRBD1 or TRBD2 may fit D (7 bases each). The V gene's germline CDR1 is KGHSH and CDR2 LQKENI. The length of the CDR3 is 17 residues. V was cut by 3 bases and J by 13 bases, with 30 bases left in between. As DNA, the CDR3 is TGTGCCAGCTCACCGACACCCTCGTACCAGGGGGGGATGTCCGGGTACTTC. Translation gives CASSPTPSYQGGMSGYF.

In this sample, this clone turned up a few times. J is TRBJ1-2 and V is TRBV6-1; no reliable D call. This CDR3 comprises 13 residues. Germline V gene sequence: CDR1 MNHNS, CDR2 SASEGT. V was pared by 5 bases and J by 4 bases, with 11 bases between. CDR3: CASSSPTSYGYTF. In nucleotides, the CDR3 is TGTGCCAGCAGTTCTCCCACTAGCTATGGCTACACCTTC.

J is TRBJ2-3 and V is TRBV19, with a weak D call TRBD2 (5 bases). This CDR3 spans 13 amino acids. Germline assignment: CDR1 LNHDA and CDR2 SQIVND (reference sequence). Trimming removed 8 bases from V and 4 bases from J, with 13 bases in between. The CDR3 here is CASGLAPADTQYF. CDR3 nucleotide sequence: TGTGCCAGTGGGCTAGCCCCCGCAGATACGCAGTATTTT.

The gene calls are TRBV9 and TRBJ1-2; 8 nucleotides align to TRBD1. This CDR3 is 15 amino acids long. CDR1 and CDR2 (germline): SGDLS, YYNGEE. V dropped 4 bases and J dropped 6; count of bases not matched to a gene: 11. The CDR3 DNA reads TGTGCCAGCAGCCCTCACTATCCGGGACAGGATGGCTACACCTTC. This codes for CASSPHYPGQDGYTF.

The chain links TRBV18 to TRBJ1-3; no firm D call. Trimming took 4 bases from V and 0 from J, leaving 13 bases between them. The CDR3 runs to 16 residues. The V gene's germline CDR1 is KGHSH and CDR2 LQKENI. The CDR3 reads CASSLGRSHSGNTIYF. The CDR3 nucleotides are TGTGCCAGCTCACTTGGACGGAGTCACTCTGGAAACACCATATATTTT. The variable domain in full, completed from reference TRBV18 and TRBJ1-3, reads NAGVMQNPRHLVRRRGQEARLRCSPMKGHSHVYWYRQLPEEGLKFMVYLQKENIIDESGMPKERFSAEFPKEGPSILRIQQVVRGDSAAYFCASSLGRSHSGNTIYFGEGSWLTVV.

In this sample, this clone turned up a few times. The chain couples TRBV6-6 to TRBJ2-7; a possible D gene is TRBD2 (6 bases). The CDR3 runs 14 residues. With 2 bases removed from V and 5 bases from J, the gap between germline ends came to 13 bases. Looked up from germline, CDR1 is MNHNY and CDR2 is SVGAGI (reference sequence). The CDR3 loop is CASSYGGMLNEQYF. CDR3 DNA sequence: TGTGCCAGCAGTTACGGGGGGATGTTAAACGAGCAGTACTTC.

The CDR3 DNA follows: TGTGCCAGTAGCAAAAGCCCTCTACGAGAAAAACTGTTTTTT. It is translated as CASSKSPLREKLFF. The rearrangement joins TRBV19 to TRBJ1-4; D ambiguous. Germline CDR1 LNHDA, CDR2 SQIVND (reference sequence). V was cut by 6 bases and J by 8 bases, with 16 bases left in between. CDR3 length: 14 amino acids.

On this clone: A junction end diverges from the germline sequence, so it may reflect a read error. CDR3 sequence reads: CVSHSGSGIQYF. The CDR3 nucleotides are TGCGTATCGCATTCGGGTTCCGGCATTCAGTACTTC. The chain recombines TRBV6-5 with TRBJ2-4; no clear D gene. The CDR3 is made up of 12 amino acids. Germline CDR1 MNHEY, CDR2 SVGAGI.

V gene TRBV7-9 combines with J gene TRBJ2-5; TRBD2 might be the D (5 bases). Germline V lookup: CDR1 SEHNR, CDR2 FQNEAQ (reference sequence). This CDR3 has 15 residues. Trimming took off 7 bases at V and 0 bases at J, with 15 bases between the two ends. Written as DNA, the CDR3 is TGTGCCAGCATCCCGGTGGACTCCTACCAAGAGACCCAGTACTTC. Encoded protein: CASIPVDSYQETQYF. Full variable domain (missing parts from reference TRBV7-9 and TRBJ2-5): DTGVSQNPRHKITKRGQNVTFRCDPISEHNRLYWYRQTLGQGPEFLTYFQNEAQLEKSRLLSDRFSAERPKGSFSTLEIQRTEQGDSAMYLCASIPVDSYQETQYFGPGTRLLVL.

The chain combines TRBV7-8 with TRBJ2-7; 7 bases map to TRBD1. The CDR3 extends over 13 amino acids. The germline CDR1 and CDR2 sequences are SGHVS and FQNEAQ. The J segment lost 6 bases and the V segment lost 5 bases, leaving 7 bases of the junction unmatched. CDR3 protein: CASSAQTGLEQYF. In DNA form, the CDR3 reads TGTGCCAGCAGCGCTCAGACAGGGCTCGAGCAGTACTTC.

V gene TRBV2 combines with J gene TRBJ2-5; 8 bases are a match to TRBD1. The CDR3 is 13 residues long. Trimming cost V 7 bases and J 3 bases; bases outside gene matches: 4. Germline V CDR1 and CDR2: SNHLY, FYNNEI. The CDR3 DNA follows: TGTGCCAGCACCTTGGACAGGGAAGAGACCCAGTACTTC. Its translation is CASTLDREETQYF. The whole variable domain, filled in from reference TRBV2 and TRBJ2-5, reads EPEVTQTPSHQVTQMGQEVILRCVPISNHLYFYWYRQILGQKVEFLVSFYNNEISEKSEIFDDQFSVERPDGSNFTLKIRSTKLEDSAMYFCASTLDREETQYFGPGTRLLVL.

The V call is TRBV6-5, the J call TRBJ2-1; D tentatively reads TRBD1 or TRBD2 (5 bases each). This CDR3 is 11 amino acids long. V lost 2 bases, J lost 11 bases, and 7 bases lay in between. CDR1 MNHEY and CDR2 SVGAGI come from the germline V gene. The CDR3 loop is CASSYGGKQFF. As DNA, the CDR3 is TGTGCCAGCAGTTACGGGGGAAAGCAGTTCTTC.

The CDR3 region has the DNA TGTGCCAGCAGCTTCCGGGAACTAGCGGGTCCCTACGAGCAGTACTTC. It is translated as CASSFRELAGPYEQYF. J is TRBJ2-7 and V is TRBV7-9, with 9 bases aligning to TRBD2. The germline V gene has CDR1 SEHNR and CDR2 FQNEAQ (reference sequence). There are 16 residues in the CDR3. The ends lost 3 bases at V and 2 bases at J; junction bases unmatched: 8.

The chain is built from TRBV23-1 and TRBJ2-1, with TRBD2 identical over 8 bases. TRBV23-1 is annotated as an ORF whose role is uncertain. Trimming took 4 bases from V and 6 from J; bases not matched to a gene: 8. The CDR3 contains 15 residues. The CDR3 bases are TGCGCCAGCAGTCGGTTCACTAGCGGAGTCAATGAGCAGTTCTTC. It is translated as CASSRFTSGVNEQFF.

V gene TRBV27 combines with J gene TRBJ1-6, with D tentatively TRBD1 (5 bases). There are 15 residues in the CDR3. V shed 2 bases and J shed 4 bases, with 9 bases lying between them. Per germline, CDR1 MNHEY and CDR2 SMNVEV (reference sequence). CDR3 DNA: TGTGCCAGCAGTTTAAGGGACTGGTATAATTCACCCCTCCACTTT. Translation gives CASSLRDWYNSPLHF.

The CDR3 loop is CASSPLRGGEQYF. Here the CDR3 DNA reads TGTGCCAGCAGCCCACTGAGGGGGGGGGAGCAGTACTTC. The rearrangement joins TRBV5-6 to TRBJ2-7, with a weak D call TRBD2 (7 bases). The CDR3 totals 13 residues. From germline, CDR1 is SGHDT and CDR2 YYEEEE. V lost 4 bases and J lost 7, with 15 bases in between.

The chain recombines TRBV4-2 with TRBJ2-3; D unclear. V was shortened by 2 bases and J by 9 bases, with 6 bases between the two germline ends. Germline V gene sequence: CDR1 LGHNA, CDR2 YNFKEQ. The CDR3 runs 11 residues. CDR3 nucleotide sequence: TGTGCCAGCAGCCAAACCGGGACGCAGTATTTT. Its translation: CASSQTGTQYF.

This clone was counted a few times. V gene TRBV18 combines with J gene TRBJ1-6; unclear D gene. Trimming took off 1 base at V and 8 bases at J, with 9 bases between the two ends. The CDR3 sequence is 14 residues long. The germline V gene has CDR1 KGHSH and CDR2 LQKENI. CDR3 coding DNA: TGTGCCAGCTCACCACAAGGGAGGGATTCACCCCTCCACTTT. It specifies CASSPQGRDSPLHF.

This rearrangement joins TRBV7-5 to TRBJ2-1; the D segment call TRBD2 is taken from the table without a DNA check. TRBV7-5 is annotated as a pseudogene. This CDR3 region has 14 residues. The CDR3 sequence: CARTLRNSLDEQFF. In nucleotides, the CDR3 is TGTGCCAGAACCCTCAGAAACTCCCTAGACGAGCAGTTCTTC.

This clone was observed a handful of times. V and J are TRBV28 and TRBJ2-7; 14 nucleotides agree with TRBD2. Germline values: CDR1 MDHEN, CDR2 SYDVKM. CDR3 length: 16 residues. V was clipped by 6 bases and J by 2 bases; unmatched bases: 6. CDR3: CASRRGLAGETYEQYF. CDR3 bases: TGTGCCAGCAGACGGGGACTAGCGGGAGAGACCTACGAGCAGTACTTC.

The table lists this clone with a count of one. V and J are TRBV6-6 and TRBJ1-2; D perhaps matches TRBD1 (6 bases). V was clipped by 4 bases and J by 2 bases, with 14 bases between them. This CDR3 region has 15 residues. The germline CDR1 and CDR2 sequences are MNHNY and SVGAGI (reference sequence). CDR3 nucleotides: TGTGCCAGCAGTTTTACGGGGGGGGCCAACTATGGCTACACCTTC. As protein: CASSFTGGANYGYTF.

Only a few counts were recorded for this clone. The rearrangement uses TRBV6-1 and TRBJ2-5; 9 bases align to TRBD1. Germline loops: CDR1 MNHNS, CDR2 SASEGT. The CDR3 is made up of 14 amino acids. Germline trimming cut 6 bases from V and 5 bases from J; bases unmatched to any gene: 7. The CDR3 coding sequence is TGTGCCAGCAGAAACAGGGGGCAGGGGGAGACCCAGTACTTC. Translating gives CASRNRGQGETQYF.

The sample holds a few counts of this clone. The rearrangement joins TRBV7-9 to TRBJ2-1, with 12 bases that match TRBD2. V lost 5 bases to trimming and J lost 5 bases; unmatched junction nucleotides: 4. Germline V CDR1 and CDR2: SEHNR, FQNEAQ (reference sequence). The length of the CDR3 is 15 residues. As DNA, the CDR3 is TGTGCCAGCAGCCCAAGACTAGCGGGGGACAATGAGCAGTTCTTC. It yields the protein CASSPRLAGDNEQFF.